Shown below are 26 T cell receptor beta chains from a single sample sequenced in a study of blood T cell repertoires in COVID-19. Produced via immunoSEQ multiplex PCR; TCRdb's table is partial and in-frame only. The data contain over 90,000 clones, about nine tenths of them singletons. The sample was peripheral blood. The receptors were sampled from a woman aged 45-60 years with COVID-19, enrolled during active disease.

The genes are TRBV7-8 and TRBJ2-7; 9 nucleotides agree with TRBD1. The CDR3 has 15 amino acids. Trimming removed 3 bases from V and 3 bases from J; junction bases left unmatched: 6. Germline V gene sequence: CDR1 SGHVS, CDR2 FQNEAQ. The CDR3 loop is CASSFAGQGIYEQYV. DNA for the CDR3: TGTGCCAGCAGCTTTGCGGGACAGGGAATCTACGAGCAGTACGTC.

This chain joins TRBV10-3 and TRBJ2-7, with D perhaps TRBD2 (5 bases). Trimming pared 4 bases from V and 6 bases from J, leaving 10 bases between. Germline V gene lookup returns CDR1 ENHRY and CDR2 SYGVKD. CDR3 length: 12 amino acids. The CDR3 nucleotides are TGTGCCATCAGTGCCCCTGGAGGCGAGCAGTACTTC. Its protein product is CAISAPGGEQYF.

CDR3 nucleotide sequence: TGTGCCAGCAGTGACAGCATAAGGCCTGAAGCTTTCTTT. Its protein product is CASSDSIRPEAFF. V and J are TRBV27 and TRBJ1-1; a possible D gene is TRBD1 (5 bases). V lost 5 bases, J lost 6 bases, and 13 bases lay in between. The CDR3 has 13 amino acids. Germline V gene lookup returns CDR1 MNHEY and CDR2 SMNVEV (reference sequence).

The sample holds one count of this clone. The chain joins TRBV5-4 to TRBJ2-7, with TRBD2 identical over 9 bases. With V trimmed by 2 bases and J by 4 bases, 7 bases remained unmatched. CDR1 SGHNT and CDR2 YYREEE come from the germline V gene (reference sequence). CDR3 size: 15 residues. Written as DNA, the CDR3 is TGTGCCAGCAGCTTACCCGCGGGGGGGCAATACGAGCAGTACTTC. Amino acids: CASSLPAGGQYEQYF.

The chain couples TRBV3-1 (or the pseudogene TRBV3-2) to TRBJ2-1; D is perhaps TRBD2 (6 bases). CDR3 size: 15 residues. V shed 0 bases and J shed 3 bases, with 9 bases lying between them. In germline, CDR1 is LGHDT, CDR2 YNNKEL (reference sequence). The CDR3 sequence is CASSQEAAGYNEQFF. The CDR3 coding sequence is TGTGCCAGCAGCCAAGAGGCAGCGGGCTACAATGAGCAGTTCTTC.

The V and J genes are TRBV19 and TRBJ2-4; possible D gene TRBD1, 7 bases. This CDR3 is built from 16 residues. Trimming cost V 10 bases and J 2 bases, with 21 bases left between them. In germline, CDR1 is LNHDA, CDR2 SQIVND (reference sequence). CDR3 nucleotides: TGTGCCACAGCGCCGGAGGGACAGCCAACCAAAAACATTCAGTACTTC. This encodes CATAPEGQPTKNIQYF. Variable domain in full (rest from reference TRBV19 and TRBJ2-4): DGGITQSPKYLFRKEGQNVTLSCEQNLNHDAMYWYRQDPGQGLRLIYYSQIVNDFQKGDIAEGYSVSREKKESFPLTVTSAQKNPTAFYLCATAPEGQPTKNIQYFGAGTRLSVL.

The count of this clone is one. The CDR3 sequence: CASSYSTSGGASDTQYF. The CDR3 nucleotides read TGTGCCAGCAGTTATTCGACTAGCGGGGGGGCCTCAGATACGCAGTATTTT. The V gene is TRBV6-2 or TRBV6-3, the J gene TRBJ2-3; 14 positions match TRBD2. Germline lookup yields CDR1 MNHEY and CDR2 SVGEGT. V was pared by 3 bases and J by 4 bases, with 6 bases of the junction left unmatched. The CDR3 is made up of 17 amino acids.

This chain links TRBV5-8 with TRBJ1-1; TRBD1 matches at 9 bases. Germline trimming cut 5 bases from V and 9 bases from J; bases unmatched to any gene: 8. Per germline, CDR1 SGHTS and CDR2 YDEGEE. There are 13 residues in the CDR3. CDR3 sequence reads: CASRPRQGVKAFF. The CDR3 DNA reads as TGTGCCAGCAGACCCAGACAGGGGGTTAAAGCTTTCTTT.

About this clone itself: The CDR3 end shows no conserved phenylalanine or tryptophan, and so a read error is likely. The DNA is omitted, as the CDR3 cannot be located on it reliably, and the CDR3 follows TCRdb's listing. This rearrangement joins TRBV18 to TRBJ2-7; TRBD1 is the table's D call and was not checked against the DNA. Germline assignment: CDR1 KGHSH and CDR2 LQKENI. The CDR3 extends over 11 residues, inclusive of both ends. The CDR3 protein is CASSLGQGLYL.

The V gene is TRBV4-1, the J gene TRBJ1-2; D unclear. This CDR3 spans 16 amino acids. Between the trimmed V and J ends, which lost 4 bases and 3 bases, there was a span of 18 bases. CDR1 MGHRA and CDR2 YSYEKL come from the germline V gene. CDR3 in DNA: TGCGCCAGCAGCCCCACTCGGAGGAGGGCAGACTATGGCTACACCTTC. Protein: CASSPTRRRADYGYTF.

This clone was recorded once. The V gene is TRBV5-4, the J gene TRBJ2-1; 7 bases align to TRBD1. Trimming at V came to 4 bases and at J to 10 bases, leaving 8 bases not matched to a gene. The CDR3 is 13 amino acids. Germline values: CDR1 SGHNT, CDR2 YYREEE (reference sequence). The CDR3 region has the DNA TGTGCCAGCAGCGGTGCTAGGGGACAGGAGCAGTTCTTC. Encoded protein: CASSGARGQEQFF.

J is TRBJ1-1 and V is TRBV6-6; unclear D gene. Germline CDR1 MNHNY, CDR2 SVGAGI (reference sequence). The CDR3 runs to 12 residues. Deletions cut 8 bases from V and 3 bases from J, with 10 bases between. CDR3 residues: CASRQAYTEAFF. The CDR3 nucleotides are TGTGCCAGCCGGCAGGCCTACACTGAAGCTTTCTTT.

V gene TRBV27 combines with J gene TRBJ2-1, with a tentative D call TRBD2 (5 bases). Trimming pared 6 bases from V and 5 bases from J, leaving 17 bases between. Germline-derived CDR1 and CDR2 are MNHEY and SMNVEV (reference sequence). This CDR3 spans 15 amino acids. CDR3 DNA sequence: TGTGCCAGCAGGAGGCTAGCTCCCCTCCACAATGAGCAGTTCTTC. Amino acid sequence: CASRRLAPLHNEQFF.

The V and J genes are TRBV15 and TRBJ1-2; 7 bases line up with TRBD1. V lost 6 bases and J lost 4; bases outside the gene matches: 8. Per germline, CDR1 LNHNV and CDR2 YYDKDF (reference sequence). The CDR3 is 14 residues long. The CDR3 DNA sequence: TGTGCCACCAGTCATGACAGGGAAGGCTATGGCTACACCTTC. Translating it yields CATSHDREGYGYTF.

V is TRBV9 and J is TRBJ1-4; the D is unclear. CDR1 is SGDLS, CDR2 YYNGEE, per germline. This CDR3 region has 15 residues. V shed 0 bases and J shed 8 bases, with 14 bases lying between them. DNA for the CDR3: TGTGCCAGCAGCGTAGGGGTGGGCGATGGGGAAAAACTGTTTTTT. It translates to CASSVGVGDGEKLFF.

This chain links TRBV5-5 with TRBJ1-6, with TRBD1 as a possible D gene (5 bases). Germline V lookup: CDR1 SGHKS, CDR2 YYEKEE (reference sequence). The V end was cut by 4 bases, the J end by 0 bases, with 11 bases between. This CDR3 is built from 16 residues. CDR3 in DNA: TGTGCCAGCAGCCGCGGGGGAAGCTCCTATAATTCACCCCTCCACTTT. Its translation is CASSRGGSSYNSPLHF.

V gene TRBV19 combines with J gene TRBJ1-1, with TRBD1 identical over 8 bases. Germline-derived CDR1 and CDR2 are LNHDA and SQIVND (reference sequence). The CDR3 length is 13 residues. The V gene end was trimmed by 8 bases and the J gene end by 2 bases; junction bases not matched to a gene: 4. The CDR3 coding sequence is TGTGCCAGTTCCCAGGGGGCCAACACTGAAGCTTTCTTT. Its protein product is CASSQGANTEAFF.

The chain has TRBV5-1 and TRBJ2-7; D unresolved. This CDR3 has 14 amino acids. V shed 0 bases and J shed 2 bases, with 9 bases lying between them. The germline CDR1 and CDR2 sequences are SGHRS and YFSETQ. The CDR3: CASSLDAHAYEQYF. The CDR3 nucleotides are TGCGCCAGCAGCTTGGATGCGCACGCCTACGAGCAGTACTTC. Using reference TRBV5-1 and TRBJ2-7 for the parts outside the CDR3, the full variable domain is KAGVTQTPRYLIKTRGQQVTLSCSPISGHRSVSWYQQTPGQGLQFLFEYFSETQRNKGNFPGRFSGRQFSNSRSEMNVSTLELGDSALYLCASSLDAHAYEQYFGPGTRLTVT.

This clone was counted a single time. V gene TRBV2 combines with J gene TRBJ1-5; D is undetermined. V was pared by 3 bases and J by 4 bases, with 10 bases between. The length of the CDR3 is 14 residues. From germline, CDR1 is SNHLY and CDR2 FYNNEI. The CDR3 coding sequence is TGTGCCAGCAGTGAGGCCGGGGTTAATCAGCCCCAGCATTTT. It encodes CASSEAGVNQPQHF.

The rearrangement links TRBV19 to TRBJ2-1; TRBD2 matches at 9 bases. The CDR3 totals 17 residues. V was pared by 6 bases and J by 9 bases, with 18 bases of the junction left unmatched. The germline gives CDR1 LNHDA, CDR2 SQIVND (reference sequence). DNA of the CDR3: TGTGCCAGTAGCCCGACTAGCGGCGGCCCCCACGCGGTTGAGCAGTTCTTC. Its protein product is CASSPTSGGPHAVEQFF.

This chain links TRBV4-2 with TRBJ1-5; TRBD1 agrees at 8 bases. CDR3 length: 13 residues. The germline V gene has CDR1 LGHNA and CDR2 YNFKEQ. The ends lost 4 bases at V and 6 bases at J; junction bases unmatched: 2. The CDR3 nucleotides are TGTGCCAGCAGCCCCACAGGGGGTCAGCCCCAGCATTTT. Residues: CASSPTGGQPQHF.

The chain couples TRBV9 to TRBJ1-1; 9 nucleotides match TRBD1. The CDR3 runs to 16 residues. Germline-derived CDR1 and CDR2 are SGDLS and YYNGEE. The ends lost 2 bases at V and 0 bases at J; junction bases unmatched: 5. The DNA for the CDR3 is TGTGCCAGCAGCGTGGGACAGGGTACTCTGAACACTGAAGCTTTCTTT. Its protein product is CASSVGQGTLNTEAFF.

DNA for the CDR3: TGCGCCAGCGCCCTCGGGACAGCCGTTTACGAGCAGTACTTC. As protein: CASALGTAVYEQYF. The chain employs TRBV10-2 and TRBJ2-7, with 7 positions matching TRBD1. The CDR3 is made up of 14 amino acids. After removal of 8 bases from V and 4 bases from J, the junction contained 11 bases not matched to a gene. Looked up from germline, CDR1 is WSHSY and CDR2 is SAAADI.

J is TRBJ2-7 and V is TRBV11-2, with D perhaps TRBD2 (5 bases). Germline CDR1 reads SGHAT; CDR2 reads FQNNGV. V lost 6 bases, J lost 4 bases, and 19 bases lay in between. There are 15 residues in the CDR3. CDR3 nucleotide sequence: TGTGCCAGCAGTTGGACTTCCAATGGGGATTACGAGCAGTACGTC. It translates to CASSWTSNGDYEQYV.

The chain joins TRBV5-6 to TRBJ2-1; D gene unclear. CDR3 length: 15 residues. The V gene lost 2 bases and the J gene lost 0 bases, with 9 bases spanning the gap. Germline-derived CDR1 and CDR2 are SGHDT and YYEEEE. CDR3 in DNA: TGTGCCAGCAGCTTTGAGCTAAGCTCCTACAATGAGCAGTTCTTC. This codes for CASSFELSSYNEQFF.

V is TRBV13 and J is TRBJ1-5, with a weak D call TRBD1 (5 bases). This CDR3 contains 14 residues. CDR1 and CDR2 (germline): PRHDT, FYEKMQ (reference sequence). V lost 5 bases and J 1 base, leaving 9 bases between the germline ends. The CDR3 sequence: CASSRGGSNQPQHF. CDR3 bases: TGTGCCAGCAGCAGGGGAGGGAGCAATCAGCCCCAGCATTTT.